This T cell receptor beta chain comes out of a study of blood T cell repertoires in COVID-19. At the level of the study: Samples representing acute and convalescent COVID-19 were sourced from the United States, Italy and Spain. PBMCs, B-cell-depleted T cells, or T cells were the source of the cDNA or gDNA that made up the material.

In the original processing: Reference gene primer amplification gave nucleated cell count estimates. Sequenced by immunoSEQ multiplex PCR; TCRdb stores in-frame clones only, minus some. The V and J calls and the clone size are those of that table, but D and trimming were determined from the DNA. The sample records some 74,000 clones, approximately 80% being singletons. The CDR3 has 16 amino acids. Germline V gene sequence: CDR1 SGHAT, CDR2 FQNNGV. V lost 4 bases to trimming and J lost 5 bases; unmatched junction nucleotides: 9. The receptor comes from a human donor in a cohort sampled during active COVID-19. J is TRBJ2-7 and V is TRBV11-2; 12 nucleotides line up with TRBD2. The sample consisted of peripheral blood. Here the CDR3 reads CASSYSSGGAVNEQYF. The CDR3 bases are TGTGCCAGCAGCTACTCTAGCGGGGGGGCCGTAAACGAGCAGTACTTC.